The present T cell receptor (beta chain) was sequenced within a study of cytomegalovirus exposure and HLA in healthy donors. Study findings and constraints: Sequencing had likely introduced a cluster of highly shared sequence variants as an artifact. The study had only CMV serostatus as immune exposure information.

The PCR made use of 60 Vbeta and 13 Jbeta primers. TCRdb's table, derived via immunoSEQ multiplex PCR, lists solely in-frame clones and lacks some. The sample data list about 160,000 clones. Trimming pared 1 base from V and 5 bases from J, leaving 8 bases between. This CDR3 is 14 amino acids long. The germline gives CDR1 SEHNR, CDR2 FQNEAQ (reference sequence). Points on this clone: Antigen: not known.

The receptor was isolated from a woman aged 55-75 years in good health and CMV-seronegative. The rearrangement uses TRBV7-9 and TRBJ1-4; D gene unclear. The source material was PBMCs. In DNA, the CDR3 is TGTGCCAGCAGCTTAGTACAGATCAATGAAAAACTGTTTTTT. Translated, it gives CASSLVQINEKLFF. Filled out from reference TRBV7-9 and TRBJ1-4, the complete variable domain reads DTGVSQNPRHKITKRGQNVTFRCDPISEHNRLYWYRQTLGQGPEFLTYFQNEAQLEKSRLLSDRFSAERPKGSFSTLEIQRTEQGDSAMYLCASSLVQINEKLFFGSGTQLSVL.